Below are 9 T cell receptor beta chains sequenced from a single sample in a study of chemoradiotherapy in HPV16-positive cancers. Repertoires were generated with immunoSEQ multiplex PCR, while TCRdb's copy carries only in-frame clones and drops some. This sample has about 20,000 clones, with 70% to 90% found just once. The sample in question was blood, obtained from a patient who underwent chemoradiotherapy. The receptors here all came from a human donor with HPV-associated anogenital cancer.

The V call is TRBV18, the J call TRBJ1-2; the match to TRBD1 covers 8 bases. The germline CDR1 and CDR2 sequences are KGHSH and LQKENI. The trim removed 5 bases at V and 3 bases at J, leaving 2 bases unmatched. The CDR3 is 13 amino acids. This CDR3 reads CASSSGQDYGYTF. CDR3 nucleotide sequence: TGTGCCAGCTCATCGGGACAGGACTATGGCTACACCTTC.

This rearrangement joins TRBV30 to TRBJ1-6; TRBD1 is a possible D gene (5 bases). Germline V gene sequence: CDR1 GTSNPN, CDR2 SVGIG (reference sequence). V was pared by 2 bases and J by 5 bases, with 10 bases between. The CDR3 is 14 amino acids. CDR3 region: CAWSLGRDNSPLHF. The CDR3 nucleotides read TGTGCCTGGAGTTTAGGCAGGGATAATTCACCCCTCCACTTT.

This chain uses TRBV7-3 with TRBJ2-1; D is unclear. The germline V gene has CDR1 SGHTA and CDR2 FQGTGA. V was trimmed by 0 bases and J by 4 bases, leaving 4 bases between them. This CDR3 is 13 amino acids long. Written as DNA, the CDR3 is TGTGCCAGCAGCTTAACCCAGTACAATGAGCAGTTCTTC. Translating it yields CASSLTQYNEQFF.

The chain links TRBV7-8 to TRBJ2-3; 8 bases match TRBD2. Germline V gives CDR1 SGHVS, CDR2 FQNEAQ. Trimming removed 3 bases from V and 2 bases from J; junction bases left unmatched: 10. The CDR3 totals 17 residues. CDR3 in amino acids: CASSLGRREAPTDTQYF. CDR3 sequence (DNA): TGTGCCAGCAGCTTGGGTAGGCGGGAGGCCCCCACAGATACGCAGTATTTT.

The sample holds a few counts of this clone. The gene calls are TRBV5-1 and TRBJ2-5; the match to TRBD1 covers 7 bases. The CDR3 is 15 amino acids. The germline V gene has CDR1 SGHRS and CDR2 YFSETQ. J gave up 2 bases and V 7 bases, and 11 bases lay outside the gene matches. As DNA, the CDR3 is TGCGCCAGCGTCCCTGGGACAGCCCTACAAGAGACCCAGTACTTC. This translates into CASVPGTALQETQYF.

As DNA, the CDR3 is TGTGCCAGCTCATCGCAACAGGGCACTGAAGCTTTCTTT. This encodes CASSSQQGTEAFF. The chain joins TRBV18 to TRBJ1-1, with TRBD1 as a possible D gene (6 bases). This CDR3 is built from 13 residues. V was clipped by 5 bases and J by 4 bases, with 11 bases between them. Germline CDR1 and CDR2: KGHSH and LQKENI.

The V gene is TRBV25-1, the J gene TRBJ2-3, with no clear D. Germline values: CDR1 MGHDK, CDR2 SYGVNS. V lost 7 bases and J 2 bases, leaving 10 bases between the germline ends. This CDR3 comprises 13 residues. Written as DNA, the CDR3 is TGTGCCAGCAAAATTGGGTACACAGATACGCAGTATTTT. Translating it yields CASKIGYTDTQYF.

The J gene is TRBJ2-1, the V gene TRBV19; D remains ambiguous. The CDR3 totals 14 residues. V lost 6 bases and J lost 6, with 15 bases in between. Germline V gene sequence: CDR1 LNHDA, CDR2 SQIVND (reference sequence). This CDR3 reads CASSPTRVSNEQFF. Here the CDR3 DNA reads TGTGCCAGTAGCCCCACCCGGGTAAGCAATGAGCAGTTCTTC.

This chain connects TRBV7-9 to TRBJ2-1; no firm D call. The CDR3 extends over 11 amino acids. V gave up 2 bases and J gave up 10 bases, with 6 bases separating them. Germline loops: CDR1 SEHNR, CDR2 FQNEAQ (reference sequence). The CDR3 here is CASSLYPEQFF. Here the CDR3 DNA reads TGTGCCAGCAGCTTATATCCGGAGCAGTTCTTC.